This T cell receptor (beta chain) comes out of a study of T cells after yellow fever vaccination. By 5'RACE template switching, TCR cDNA was produced, with a universal primer site and UMIs added in the process. TCRdb ran MiXCR on the 5' RACE reads and lists one entry per CDR3 protein. The table includes roughly 170,000 distinct CDR3 sequences, approximately 6.2% detected once. V lost 5 bases to trimming and J lost 7 bases; unmatched junction nucleotides: 15. Germline CDR1 SGHTA, CDR2 FQGTGA. The CDR3 runs 17 residues. The clonotype was recovered from a man between 18 and 35 years old who received the YFV17D yellow fever vaccine. This sample comprised CD4+ T cells sorted from PBMCs, obtained on the day of the first yellow fever vaccination. The chain recombines TRBV7-3 with TRBJ2-2; TRBD2 matches 8 bases. CDR3 in DNA: TGTGCCAGCAGCCCCCCCCAAGTCGGGGGGGCCGGCGGGGAGCTGTTTTTT. Its translation is CASSPPQVGGAGGELFF. The complete variable domain, with remaining parts taken from reference TRBV7-3 and TRBJ2-2, reads GAGVSQTPSNKVTEKGKYVELRCDPISGHTALYWYRQSLGQGPEFLIYFQGTGAADDSGLPNDRFFAVRPEGSVSTLKIQRTERGDSAVYLCASSPPQVGGAGGELFFGEGSRLTVL.